This TCR beta chain stems from a study of cytomegalovirus exposure and HLA in healthy donors. About the research overall: There were roughly 80 million unique TCRs (from HLA-typed donors) in an early data release.

Use of 60 Vbeta and 13 Jbeta primers characterized the PCR. Only in-frame clones appear in the TCRdb table, and some are missing; sequencing was by immunoSEQ multiplex PCR. The table shows more than 55,000 clones, with approximately 80% occurring only once. Of note for this clone: Its antigen is undetermined.

Findings and limits, study-wide: Overall, about 160 TCR beta chains were annotated as cytomegalovirus-associated. Most TCR sequences were seen very rarely across donors, but some public TCRs occurred in many. Segments of the TCR beta V type were, in most cases, productive about 90% or about 30% of the time in an earlier analysis.

Per germline, CDR1 SGHRS and CDR2 YFSETQ. The CDR3 runs 14 residues. V was pared by 3 bases and J by 1 base, with 2 bases of the junction left unmatched. This clonotype was obtained from a man between 25 and 39 years old in good health and CMV-seronegative. The source material was PBMCs. The V and J genes are TRBV5-1 and TRBJ1-1; TRBD1 agrees at 8 bases. The CDR3 reads CASSSGQGNTEAFF. The DNA for the CDR3 is TGCGCCAGCAGCTCTGGACAGGGGAACACTGAAGCTTTCTTT.